This entry lists 28 T cell receptor beta chains sequenced from one sample in a study of blood T cell repertoires in COVID-19. Assay: immunoSEQ multiplex PCR; the TCRdb copy retains only in-frame clones and omits some. Of roughly 250,000 clones listed, about three quarters are singletons. The sample was peripheral blood. The receptors here all came from a woman at least 80 years old with acute or convalescent COVID-19.

The V and J genes are TRBV10-3 and TRBJ2-7; D is perhaps TRBD2 (8 bases). With 3 bases removed from V and 6 bases from J, the gap between germline ends came to 18 bases. The CDR3 consists of 15 residues. Germline V gene lookup returns CDR1 ENHRY and CDR2 SYGVKD. The CDR3 coding sequence is TGTGCCATCAGTGAAACTAGCGGCCAGGGGGGCGAGCAGTACTTC. Residues: CAISETSGQGGEQYF.

This clone was seen a handful of times. V and J are TRBV7-2 and TRBJ1-2; D gene uncertain. This CDR3 is built from 15 residues. V lost 5 bases and J 4 bases, leaving 17 bases between the germline ends. Germline CDR1 SGHTA, CDR2 FQGNSA. The CDR3 bases are TGTGCCAGCAGCCTCACACCACAGTCCGGCTATGGCTACACCTTC. Protein product: CASSLTPQSGYGYTF.

The sample holds one count of this clone. The chain links TRBV5-4 to TRBJ2-1; D is undetermined. Germline lookup yields CDR1 SGHNT and CDR2 YYREEE (reference sequence). V lost 3 bases and J lost 6, with 7 bases in between. The CDR3 runs 12 residues. The CDR3 DNA reads TGTGCCAGCAGCTCCGGTGGCAATGAGCAGTTCTTC. It codes for CASSSGGNEQFF.

Details on this clone: In the same sample, other DNA sequences code for this CDR3. The chain employs TRBV15 and TRBJ2-5; possible D gene TRBD1, 6 bases. Germline CDR1 LNHNV, CDR2 YYDKDF (reference sequence). V shed 3 bases and J shed 1 base, with 6 bases lying between them. The length of the CDR3 is 13 residues. This CDR3 is CATSRDSQETQYF. The CDR3, as DNA: TGTGCCACCAGCAGGGACAGCCAAGAGACCCAGTACTTC.

This chain joins TRBV7-6 and TRBJ2-3; 8 nucleotides match TRBD2. The CDR3 covers 16 residues. The V gene end was trimmed by 2 bases and the J gene end by 0 bases; junction bases not matched to a gene: 4. Germline assignment: CDR1 SGHVS and CDR2 FNYEAQ. The DNA for the CDR3 is TGTGCCAGCAGCTTAAAACAGCGGGGGAGCACAGATACGCAGTATTTT. Translated, it gives CASSLKQRGSTDTQYF.

The chain combines TRBV6-1 with TRBJ2-7, with TRBD1 matching over 12 bases. CDR1 and CDR2 from the germline V gene are MNHNS and SASEGT. Losses at the gene ends were 1 base for V and 3 bases for J; bases not matched to a gene: 7. The length of the CDR3 is 17 residues. This CDR3 reads CASSEVRGTGGFYEQYF. CDR3 in DNA: TGTGCCAGCAGTGAAGTGAGAGGGACAGGGGGCTTCTACGAGCAGTACTTC.

The V call is TRBV25-1, the J call TRBJ1-5; 9 nucleotides agree with TRBD1. Germline loops: CDR1 MGHDK, CDR2 SYGVNS. This CDR3 has 15 amino acids. Unmatched junction bases numbered 7, after V lost 10 bases and J lost 0 bases. This CDR3 reads CATGTGNYSNQPQHF. The CDR3 DNA sequence: TGTGCCACCGGGACAGGGAATTATAGCAATCAGCCCCAGCATTTT.

This clone turned up a few times. V and J are TRBV5-1 and TRBJ2-7; the D gene is possibly TRBD1 (6 bases). Between the trimmed V and J ends, which lost 0 bases and 3 bases, there was a span of 13 bases. The CDR3 is 15 amino acids. Germline CDR1 reads SGHRS; CDR2 reads YFSETQ. CDR3 region: CASSLGWGLVYEQYF. The CDR3 nucleotides read TGCGCCAGCAGCTTGGGTTGGGGGCTAGTCTACGAGCAGTACTTC.

This clone was observed a single time. CDR3 in amino acids: CSASLPGFAGELFF. The DNA for the CDR3 is TGCAGTGCTAGTTTGCCGGGTTTTGCCGGGGAGCTGTTTTTT. This rearrangement joins TRBV20-1 to TRBJ2-2; D remains unclear. V lost 3 bases and J 6 bases, leaving 14 bases between the germline ends. CDR1 and CDR2 (germline): DFQATT, SNEGSKA (reference sequence). The CDR3 sequence is 14 residues long.

This chain uses TRBV19 with TRBJ1-2; D is unresolved. Germline V gene data show CDR1 as LNHDA and CDR2 as SQIVND (reference sequence). The CDR3 covers 17 residues. V was shortened by 2 bases and J by 2 bases, with 18 bases between the two germline ends. This chain's CDR3 is CASSISGGRNPNYGYTF. Written as DNA, the CDR3 is TGTGCCAGTAGTATAAGTGGCGGAAGGAACCCCAACTATGGCTACACCTTC.

This clone was observed once. The chain couples TRBV19 to TRBJ2-2, with D perhaps matching TRBD2 (6 bases). CDR1 is LNHDA and CDR2 is SQIVND in the germline V gene (reference sequence). V lost 4 bases and J 4 bases, leaving 19 bases between the germline ends. This CDR3 comprises 17 residues. In DNA, the CDR3 is TGTGCCAGTAGTAGGGGGGACCCCTCCTTCAGCACCGGGGAGCTGTTTTTT. It is translated as CASSRGDPSFSTGELFF.

This sequence joins TRBV20-1 and TRBJ2-2; the D gene is possibly TRBD2 (5 bases). The germline V and J ends were trimmed by 3 bases and 4 bases, with 12 bases remaining between them. The CDR3 consists of 14 residues. CDR1 is DFQATT and CDR2 is SNEGSKA in the germline V gene (reference sequence). CDR3 sequence reads: CSASRSGITGELFF. CDR3 coding DNA: TGCAGTGCTAGTCGGTCGGGGATCACCGGGGAGCTGTTTTTT.

The rearrangement links TRBV3-1 (or the pseudogene TRBV3-2) to TRBJ2-5, with 11 bases aligning to TRBD1. CDR1 and CDR2 from the germline V gene are LGHDT and YNNKEL (reference sequence). This CDR3 is built from 15 residues. The V gene end was trimmed by 4 bases and the J gene end by 1 base; junction bases not matched to a gene: 2. The CDR3 sequence is CASSPGQGGQETQYF. CDR3 bases: TGTGCCAGCAGCCCGGGACAGGGGGGCCAAGAGACCCAGTACTTC.

The CDR3 is CASSPGGVGNYGYTF. As DNA, the CDR3 is TGTGCCAGCAGCCCAGGGGGCGTGGGCAACTATGGCTACACCTTC. The genes are TRBV5-5 and TRBJ1-2; 8 bases agree with TRBD1. The germline V gene encodes CDR1 SGHKS and CDR2 YYEKEE (reference sequence). The CDR3 is 15 amino acids. Trimming cost V 4 bases and J 2 bases; bases outside gene matches: 7.

The chain links TRBV19 to TRBJ2-2, with D possibly matching TRBD1 (6 bases). Germline CDR1 LNHDA, CDR2 SQIVND (reference sequence). With 6 bases removed from V and 2 bases from J, the gap between germline ends came to 13 bases. There are 15 residues in the CDR3. The CDR3: CASSRTDRNTGELFF. The CDR3, as DNA: TGTGCCAGTAGCCGGACGGACAGAAACACCGGGGAGCTGTTTTTT.

The count of this clone is one. The rearrangement joins TRBV19 to TRBJ1-2; D is perhaps TRBD1 (5 bases). The CDR3 has 15 residues. In germline, CDR1 is LNHDA, CDR2 SQIVND (reference sequence). Trimming shortened V by 7 bases and J by 1 base, and 16 bases separated the two germline ends. CDR3 loop: CASTYSWGLNYGYTF. The CDR3, as DNA: TGTGCCAGTACTTATAGTTGGGGACTTAACTATGGCTACACCTTC.

The chain is built from TRBV4-3 and TRBJ2-2, with TRBD1 identical over 10 bases. This CDR3 has 17 residues. Trimming cost V 2 bases and J 6 bases; bases outside gene matches: 9. Germline V gene lookup returns CDR1 LGHNA and CDR2 YSLEER. The CDR3 region has the DNA TGCGCCAGCAGCCAATATTCCGGGACAGGGGTGGCCGGGGAGCTGTTTTTT. Its protein product is CASSQYSGTGVAGELFF.

This clone has just a few counts. The chain carries TRBV25-1 and TRBJ1-2; D may be TRBD1 (6 bases). Germline V lookup: CDR1 MGHDK, CDR2 SYGVNS. The CDR3 is 14 residues long. Deletions cut 6 bases from V and 7 bases from J, with 18 bases between. CDR3 DNA: TGTGCCAGCAGCCTAAGGGGGGGCTGGGGTGGCTACACCTTC. Translation gives CASSLRGGWGGYTF.

The genes are TRBV5-1 and TRBJ2-3, with a weak D call TRBD1 (7 bases). The V end lost 2 bases, the J end lost 7 bases, and 23 bases lay between the germline ends. CDR1 and CDR2 from the germline V gene are SGHRS and YFSETQ. The length of the CDR3 is 17 residues. The CDR3 sequence: CASSFDAGTGAGYTQYF. CDR3 coding DNA: TGCGCCAGCAGCTTTGACGCGGGAACAGGGGCTGGGTATACGCAGTATTTT. The full variable domain, with the rest looked up from reference TRBV5-1 and TRBJ2-3, is KAGVTQTPRYLIKTRGQQVTLSCSPISGHRSVSWYQQTPGQGLQFLFEYFSETQRNKGNFPGRFSGRQFSNSRSEMNVSTLELGDSALYLCASSFDAGTGAGYTQYFGPGTRLTVL.

The chain carries TRBV12-3 or TRBV12-4 and TRBJ2-5; D perhaps matches TRBD1 (5 bases). The length of the CDR3 is 12 residues. CDR3: CSSRAYQETQYF. As DNA, the CDR3 is TGTTCATCCAGGGCATACCAAGAGACCCAGTACTTC.

Concerning this clone: Distinct nucleotide sequences in the sample also encode this CDR3. V gene TRBV5-1 combines with J gene TRBJ1-2; TRBD1 matches at 9 bases. CDR1 is SGHRS and CDR2 is YFSETQ in the germline V gene. J lost 5 bases, V lost 0 bases, and 2 bases had no gene match. This CDR3 has 14 residues. CDR3 amino acids: CASSLEQGAYGYTF. CDR3 sequence (DNA): TGCGCCAGCAGCTTGGAACAGGGGGCTTATGGCTACACCTTC.

This clone was seen a few times. The CDR3 DNA follows: TGTGCCAGCTCGGAGCGGACGGCGAACACTGAAGCTTTCTTT. It codes for CASSERTANTEAFF. The chain employs TRBV18 and TRBJ1-1; D is unclear. The CDR3 is made up of 14 amino acids. Germline V lookup: CDR1 KGHSH, CDR2 LQKENI. V was clipped by 6 bases and J by 1 base, with 12 bases between them.

The chain combines TRBV19 with TRBJ2-4; 8 bases map to TRBD1. Germline CDR1 reads LNHDA; CDR2 reads SQIVND (reference sequence). V shed 3 bases and J 1 base; nucleotides not matched to a gene: 8. This CDR3 has 17 amino acids. DNA of the CDR3: TGTGCCAGTAGTATCCAGGGCGGGGACAGGGCCAAAAACATTCAGTACTTC. Translation: CASSIQGGDRAKNIQYF.

J is TRBJ1-1 and V is TRBV7-9, with 9 nucleotides matching TRBD1. Germline V gene lookup returns CDR1 SEHNR and CDR2 FQNEAQ (reference sequence). After removal of 5 bases from V and 2 bases from J, the junction contained 3 bases not matched to a gene. The CDR3 has 14 residues. CDR3 sequence: CASSPTGGNTEAFF. CDR3 DNA sequence: TGTGCCAGCAGCCCGACAGGGGGTAACACTGAAGCTTTCTTT.

The V gene is TRBV5-1, the J gene TRBJ2-1, with 7 bases matching TRBD1. With V trimmed by 0 bases and J by 9 bases, 12 bases remained unmatched. This CDR3 is built from 16 residues. CDR1 SGHRS and CDR2 YFSETQ come from the germline V gene. CDR3 sequence reads: CASSLGQGDVGGEQFF. CDR3 nucleotide sequence: TGCGCCAGCAGCTTGGGACAGGGAGACGTCGGTGGTGAGCAGTTCTTC.

J is TRBJ1-6 and V is TRBV21-1; no DNA check was done on the table's D call, TRBD1. TRBV21-1 corresponds to a pseudogene. CDR3 length equals 12 residues. This CDR3 reads CASSKGGSPLHF. CDR3 DNA sequence: TGTGCCAGCAGCAAAGGGGGCTCACCCCTCCACTTT.

This sequence joins TRBV3-1 (or the pseudogene TRBV3-2) and TRBJ2-2; the match to TRBD2 covers 13 bases. The CDR3 contains 17 residues. The germline gives CDR1 LGHDT, CDR2 YNNKEL (reference sequence). V gave up 5 bases and J gave up 1 base; unmatched junction bases: 4. In nucleotides, the CDR3 is TGTGCCAGCAGCGGACTAGCGGGAGTAATGAACACCGGGGAGCTGTTTTTT. This encodes CASSGLAGVMNTGELFF.

As regards this clone: The same CDR3 also results from other DNA sequences found in this sample. The V call is TRBV7-9, the J call TRBJ1-4, with 9 bases aligning to TRBD1. CDR1 is SEHNR, CDR2 FQNEAQ, per germline (reference sequence). V lost 5 bases, J lost 8 bases, and 6 bases stayed unmatched. CDR3 length: 14 residues. CDR3 in DNA: TGTGCCAGCAGCCCGGGGACAGGGATCGAAAAACTGTTTTTT. Translation: CASSPGTGIEKLFF.